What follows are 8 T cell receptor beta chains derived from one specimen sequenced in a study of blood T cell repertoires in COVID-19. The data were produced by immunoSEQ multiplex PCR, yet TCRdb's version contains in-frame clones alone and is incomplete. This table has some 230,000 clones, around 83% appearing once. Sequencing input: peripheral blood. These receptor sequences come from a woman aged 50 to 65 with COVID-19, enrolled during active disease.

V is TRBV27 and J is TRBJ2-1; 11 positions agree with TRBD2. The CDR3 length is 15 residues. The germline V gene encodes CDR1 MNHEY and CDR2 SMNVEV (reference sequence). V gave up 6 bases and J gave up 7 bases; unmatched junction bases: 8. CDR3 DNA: TGTGCCAGCAGCGACCTAGCGGGGGGTAGAAATGAGCAGTTCTTC. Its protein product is CASSDLAGGRNEQFF.

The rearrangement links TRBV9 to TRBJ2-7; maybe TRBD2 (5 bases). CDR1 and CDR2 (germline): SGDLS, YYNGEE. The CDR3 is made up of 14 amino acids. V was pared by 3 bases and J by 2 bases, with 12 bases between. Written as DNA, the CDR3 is TGTGCCAGCAGCGCCACCGGGAACACCTACGAGCAGTACTTC. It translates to CASSATGNTYEQYF.

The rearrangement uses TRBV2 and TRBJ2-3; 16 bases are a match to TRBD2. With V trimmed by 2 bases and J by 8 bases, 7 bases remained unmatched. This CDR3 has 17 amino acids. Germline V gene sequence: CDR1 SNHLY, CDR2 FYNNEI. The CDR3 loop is CASSEQGTSGGAGTQYF. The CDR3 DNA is TGTGCCAGCAGTGAACAAGGGACTAGCGGGGGGGCCGGTACGCAGTATTTT.

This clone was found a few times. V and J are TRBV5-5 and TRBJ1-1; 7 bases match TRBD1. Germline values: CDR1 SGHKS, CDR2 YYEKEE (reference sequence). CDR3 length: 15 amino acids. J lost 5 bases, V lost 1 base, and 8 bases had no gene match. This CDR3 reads CASSLSGDSQTEAFF. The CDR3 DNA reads TGTGCCAGCAGCTTGTCGGGGGACAGTCAGACTGAAGCTTTCTTT.

CDR3 sequence (DNA): TGTGCCAGCAGTTTTATAGGGGGCGTAGCCACCTGGGGCTACACCTTC. Translated: CASSFIGGVATWGYTF. The rearrangement links TRBV28 to TRBJ1-2, with TRBD1 matching over 7 bases. J gave up 8 bases and V 3 bases, and 15 bases lay outside the gene matches. This CDR3 is built from 16 residues. Germline V gene data show CDR1 as MDHEN and CDR2 as SYDVKM.

CDR3 sequence (DNA): TGTGCCTGGAGAAAACAGGGACAGGGCATTCAGTACTTC. This encodes CAWRKQGQGIQYF. V gene TRBV30 combines with J gene TRBJ2-4; TRBD1 matches 9 bases. The germline gives CDR1 GTSNPN, CDR2 SVGIG (reference sequence). J gave up 9 bases and V 3 bases, and 6 bases lay outside the gene matches. The CDR3 sequence is 13 residues long.

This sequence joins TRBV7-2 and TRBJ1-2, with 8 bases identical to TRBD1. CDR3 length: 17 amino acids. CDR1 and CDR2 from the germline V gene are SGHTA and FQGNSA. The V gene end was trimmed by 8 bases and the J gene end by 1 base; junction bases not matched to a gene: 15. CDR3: CASELWAGTGINYGYTF. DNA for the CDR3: TGTGCCAGCGAACTTTGGGCCGGGACAGGAATTAACTATGGCTACACCTTC.

The CDR3 protein is CASSVSQGTEAFF. CDR3 bases: TGTGCCAGCAGCGTATCCCAGGGCACTGAAGCTTTCTTT. The chain joins TRBV9 to TRBJ1-1; tentatively, D is TRBD1 (5 bases). Per the germline V gene, CDR1 is SGDLS and CDR2 is YYNGEE. The CDR3 sequence is 13 residues long. V was cut by 1 base and J by 4 bases, with 8 bases left in between.